This T cell receptor (beta chain) was recovered during a study of PD-L1 blockade in urothelial cancer. Study-wide context: Prior exposure to chemotherapy in patients amounted to 0 to 3 regimens received. The researchers analyzed blood 3 weeks (second dose) and 6 weeks after treatment start. Blood samples had a median of approximately 150,000 T cells, tens of thousands of unique TCRs, and clonality approximately 0.08.

Germline CDR1 SEHNR, CDR2 FQNEAQ (reference sequence). The CDR3 length is 16 residues. Trimming shortened V by 3 bases and J by 0 bases, and 11 bases separated the two germline ends. Study conclusions and caveats: Tumor-associated TCR clones expanded more in blood at 3 weeks in patients with durable benefit.

Libraries were prepared by immunoSEQ multiplex PCR; TCRdb keeps only in-frame clonotypes and omits some of them. Of 70,000 to 100,000 clones listed, 84% were seen once; the top ten hold approximately 2.1%. With respect to this clone: Its antigen remains unknown.

Described time point: pretreatment peripheral blood. The TCR was taken from a man aged 60 to 69 with urothelial cancer. The sequenced sample was PBMCs, obtained around atezolizumab (anti-PD-L1) treatment. The chain carries TRBV7-9 and TRBJ2-2, with D tentatively TRBD2 (6 bases). Written as DNA, the CDR3 is TGTGCCAGCAGCTTTGGAGGGGCTTCGAACACCGGGGAGCTGTTTTTT. Its protein product is CASSFGGASNTGELFF.